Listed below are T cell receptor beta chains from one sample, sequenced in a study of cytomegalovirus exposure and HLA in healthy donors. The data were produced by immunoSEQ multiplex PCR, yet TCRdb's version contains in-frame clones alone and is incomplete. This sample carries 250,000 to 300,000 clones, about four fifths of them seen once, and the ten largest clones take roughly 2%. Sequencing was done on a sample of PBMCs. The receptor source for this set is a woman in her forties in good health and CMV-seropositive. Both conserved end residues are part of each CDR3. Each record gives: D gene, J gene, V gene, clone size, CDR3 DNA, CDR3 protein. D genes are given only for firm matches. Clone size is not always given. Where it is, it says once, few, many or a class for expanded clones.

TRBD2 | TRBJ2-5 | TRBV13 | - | TGTGCCAGCAGCCCCGGACTAGCGGGAGGGTGGTACCAAGAGACCCAGTACTTC | CASSPGLAGGWYQETQYF
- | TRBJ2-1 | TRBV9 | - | TGTGCCAGCAGTAGGGAGGTTGAGCAGTTCTTC | CASSREVEQFF
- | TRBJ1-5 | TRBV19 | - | TGTGCCAGTAGTCCCGGGGAGATAGTCCAGCCCCAGCATTTT | CASSPGEIVQPQHF
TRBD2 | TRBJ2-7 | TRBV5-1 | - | TGCGCCAGCAGCCCTACGGGACTAGCGGTCTACGAGCAGTACTTC | CASSPTGLAVYEQYF
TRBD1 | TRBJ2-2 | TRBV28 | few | TGTGCCAGCAGCAGGGACAGGGAGTTCGGGGAGCTGTTTTTT | CASSRDREFGELFF
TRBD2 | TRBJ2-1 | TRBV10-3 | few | TGTGCCATCAGTCTTGTGAGATCGGGGGGTGAGCAGTTCTTC | CAISLVRSGGEQFF
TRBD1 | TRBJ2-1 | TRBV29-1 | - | TGCAGCGTTGACACAGGGGGCACGAATGAGCAGTTCTTC | CSVDTGGTNEQFF
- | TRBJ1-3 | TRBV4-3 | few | TGCGCCAGCAGCCAAGATGGAGGGGCTGGAAACACCATATATTTT | CASSQDGGAGNTIYF
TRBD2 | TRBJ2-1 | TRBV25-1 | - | TGTGCCAGCAGTGAAGAAGCGCTAGCGGGAGTATATGAGCAGTTCTTC | CASSEEALAGVYEQFF
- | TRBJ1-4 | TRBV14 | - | TGTGCCAGCAGCCATGGGCAGCTTGAAAAACTGTTTTTT | CASSHGQLEKLFF
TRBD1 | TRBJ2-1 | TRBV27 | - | TGTGCCAGCAGTTTAAGCACAGGGGGCCTCAATGAGCAGTTCTTC | CASSLSTGGLNEQFF
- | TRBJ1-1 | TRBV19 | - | TGTGCCAGTAGTATACGCGGTATGACTGAAGCTTTCTTT | CASSIRGMTEAFF
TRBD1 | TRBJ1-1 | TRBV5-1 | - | TGCGCCAGCAGCACATCGACAGGGGGCACTGAAGCTTTCTTT | CASSTSTGGTEAFF
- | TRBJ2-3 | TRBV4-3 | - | TGCGCCAGCAGCCAAGAAGGCGGGCCCGGTACGCAGTATTTT | CASSQEGGPGTQYF
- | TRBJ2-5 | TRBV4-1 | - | TGCGCCAGCAGCCAAGATCCTGGCAGGGCGGCGGAGACCCAGTACTTC | CASSQDPGRAAETQYF
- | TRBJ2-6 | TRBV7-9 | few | TGTGCCAGCAGCTCGACAGTACACCTCTCTGGGGCCAACGGCCTGACTTTC | CASSSTVHLSGANGLTF
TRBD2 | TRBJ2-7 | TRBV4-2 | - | TGTGCCAGCAGCCAAGATGGGGGAGGGCCCTCCTACGAGCAGTACTTC | CASSQDGGGPSYEQYF
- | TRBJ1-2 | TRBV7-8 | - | TGTGCCAGCAGCTTATTGTCTCCGGGATTAATGGGCTACACCTTC | CASSLLSPGLMGYTF
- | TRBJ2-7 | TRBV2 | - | TGTGCCAGCAGTAAAGAACAACGAACCTACGAGCAGTACTTC | CASSKEQRTYEQYF
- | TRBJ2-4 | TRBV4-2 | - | TGTGCCAGCAGCCAAGATATCAGGCTTCAAAACATTCAGTACTTC | CASSQDIRLQNIQYF
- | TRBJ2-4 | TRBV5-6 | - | TGTGCCAGCAGCTTGGGAAGGGGGGGCGACATTCAGTACTTC | CASSLGRGGDIQYF
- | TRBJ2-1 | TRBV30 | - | TGTGCCTGGAGAGGGGGGGCCGGCGAGCAGTTCTTC | CAWRGGAGEQFF
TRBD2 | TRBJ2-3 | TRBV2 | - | TGTGCCGCGGCGGGAGGACGCACAGATACGCAGTATTTT | CAAAGGRTDTQYF
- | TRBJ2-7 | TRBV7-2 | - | TGTGCCAGCAGCCCCGGACAGCCGAGCTCCTACGAGCAGTACTTC | CASSPGQPSSYEQYF
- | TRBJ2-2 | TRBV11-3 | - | TGTGCCAGCAGCTTAGTAGCGGTGAACACCGGGGAGCTGTTTTTT | CASSLVAVNTGELFF
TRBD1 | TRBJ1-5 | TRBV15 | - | TGTGCCACCAGCAGAGATCCCGGGACAGGGGGAAATCAGCCCCAGCATTTT | CATSRDPGTGGNQPQHF
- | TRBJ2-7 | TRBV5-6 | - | TGTGCCAGCAGCCCTAGTAACGTCGCCCTCGAGCAGTACTTC | CASSPSNVALEQYF
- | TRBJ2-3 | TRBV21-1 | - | TGTGCCAGCAGCAAAGCGGCGGGAGGGGGGCGAGATACGCAGTATTTT | CASSKAAGGGRDTQYF
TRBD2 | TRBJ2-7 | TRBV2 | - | TGTGCCAGCAGTGAAGAAGGAGCGGGAGTAGACGAGCAGTACTTC | CASSEEGAGVDEQYF
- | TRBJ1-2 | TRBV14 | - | TGTGCCAGCAGCCAAGATAGGGGGAGTCCCCTGTACTATGGCTACACCTTC | CASSQDRGSPLYYGYTF
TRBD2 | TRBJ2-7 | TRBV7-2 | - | TGTGCCAGCAGCACACTAGCGGGAGGGCCCTACGAGCAGTACTTC | CASSTLAGGPYEQYF
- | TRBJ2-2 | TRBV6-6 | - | TGTGCCAGAACGTGGAAGGGCCAGAGGGACGGGGAGCTGTTTTTT | CARTWKGQRDGELFF
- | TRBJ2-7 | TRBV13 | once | TGTGCCAGCAGCTTTCAGGGGGGCCTAGGGGAGCAGTACTTC | CASSFQGGLGEQYF
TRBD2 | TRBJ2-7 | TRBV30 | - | TGTGCCTGGACCGGGACTAGCGTGCAGTACTTC | CAWTGTSVQYF
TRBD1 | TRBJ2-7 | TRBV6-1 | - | TGTGCCAGCAGTGATCAGACAGGGCACTACGAGCAGTACTTC | CASSDQTGHYEQYF
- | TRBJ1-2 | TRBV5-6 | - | TGTGCCAGCAGCCTCATACTCCGTGACTATGGCTACACCTTC | CASSLILRDYGYTF
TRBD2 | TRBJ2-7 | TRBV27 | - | TGTGCCAGCAGCCCCGGGACTAGCGTTTCCTACGAGCAGTACTTC | CASSPGTSVSYEQYF
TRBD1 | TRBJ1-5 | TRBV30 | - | TGTGCCTGGAGTGCCGACAGGGTACAATCAGCCCAGCATTTT | CAWSADRVQSAQHF
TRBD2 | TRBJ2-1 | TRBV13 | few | TGTGCCAGCAGCTCACCGACGGGAGGGCCCTACAATGAGCAGTTCTTC | CASSSPTGGPYNEQFF
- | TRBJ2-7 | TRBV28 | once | TGTGCCAGCAGTTTAGGTGGGGGCGGGCAGTACTTC | CASSLGGGGQYF
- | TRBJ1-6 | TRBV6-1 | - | TGTGCCAGCAGTGACCGATCCGGGACAAATTATAATTCACCCCTCCACTTT | CASSDRSGTNYNSPLHF
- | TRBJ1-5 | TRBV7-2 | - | TGTGCCAGCAGCTTAGGAGTTAGTCAGCATTTT | CASSLGVSQHF
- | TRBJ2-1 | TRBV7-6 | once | TGTGCCAGCAGCTCCCTGGAGGGGCCCGATTACAATGAGCAGTTCTTC | CASSSLEGPDYNEQFF
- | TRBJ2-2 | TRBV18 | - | TGTGCCAGCTCCCCCACCAGTACAGTGAACACCGGGGAGCTGTTTTTT | CASSPTSTVNTGELFF
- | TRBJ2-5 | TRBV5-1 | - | TGCGCCAGCAGCTTGGTAGGGGGAGAGACCCAGTACTTC | CASSLVGGETQYF
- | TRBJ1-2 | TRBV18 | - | TGTGCCAGCTCACTAGGGGAACGAAGGGGCTACACCTTC | CASSLGERRGYTF
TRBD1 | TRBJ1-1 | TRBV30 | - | TGTGCCTGTCCCGGGACAGGGGAGTCTGAAGCTTTCTTT | CACPGTGESEAFF
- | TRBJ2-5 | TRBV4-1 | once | TGCGCCAGCAGCCGCGACTTGGCTCGGGACTTCCACCGATCGCAAGAGACCCAGTACTTC | CASSRDLARDFHRSQETQYF
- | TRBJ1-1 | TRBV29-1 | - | TGCAGCGTTGACAAGGCCGGGGGCACTGAAGCTTTCTTT | CSVDKAGGTEAFF
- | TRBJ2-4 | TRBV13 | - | TGTGCCAGCAGCTTAGCGGTTTTAGCGGACAAAAACATTCAGTACTTC | CASSLAVLADKNIQYF
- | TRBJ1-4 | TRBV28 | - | TGTGCCAGCAGTTTGTCGCAGGGGAAAGCTAATGAAAAACTGTTTTTT | CASSLSQGKANEKLFF
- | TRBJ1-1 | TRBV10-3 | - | TGTGCCATCAGCCTGGGAGAAAGTACTGAAGCTTTCTTT | CAISLGESTEAFF
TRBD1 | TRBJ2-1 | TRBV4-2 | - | TGTGCCAGCAGCCTAACTTTCAACCCGGGACAGATAGACAATGAGCAGTTCTTC | CASSLTFNPGQIDNEQFF
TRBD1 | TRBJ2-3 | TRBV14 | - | TGTGCCAGCAGCCATCGAGACAGGGGCAGAAGGTCAGATACGCAGTATTTT | CASSHRDRGRRSDTQYF
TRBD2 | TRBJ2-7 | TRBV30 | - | TGTGCCTGGAGTTTCAGAACTAGCGGGCGGTCCGAGCAGTACTTC | CAWSFRTSGRSEQYF
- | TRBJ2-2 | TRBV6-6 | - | TGTGCCAGCAGTTACTCACGGACTTCGAACACCGGGGAGCTGTTTTTT | CASSYSRTSNTGELFF
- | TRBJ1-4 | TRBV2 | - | TGTGCCTCATCCGGCCCGGGTCGACAGGTGAAGGAACTGTTTTTT | CASSGPGRQVKELFF